This section outlines one TCR beta chain sequence together with its context. What it binds is not known. These data belong to a study of beta chain features in type 1 diabetes. Overall study findings and caveats: Among type 1 diabetes patients, VDJ junctions had fewer insertions and more deletions. Patients with Type 1 diabetes showed moderately but significantly shorter TCRB CDR3s in all four CD4+ subsets. Compared with healthy donors, patients appeared to share more similar naive, central memory and regulatory TCRB repertoires.

Expressed TCRB transcripts were sequenced because the entire RNA isolate underwent reverse transcription. An average roughly 3.6 million reads came from naive, central memory and regulatory T cell samples. This table comes from immunoSEQ multiplex PCR, and its TCRdb copy is limited to in-frame clones, with some not included. The sample lists over 600,000 clones, about an eighth occurring once. Sequenced sample: naive CD4+ T cells from blood. The receptor comes from a man aged 25 to 45 with type 1 diabetes.

As DNA, the CDR3 is TGTGCCAGCAGCTTAGCTCCGGGCTGGGGAACAGATACGCAGTATTTT. Protein sequence: CASSLAPGWGTDTQYF. The J gene is TRBJ2-3, the V gene TRBV7-2; D ambiguous. V lost 0 bases and J lost 3, with 13 bases in between. CDR1 and CDR2 from the germline V gene are SGHTA and FQGNSA. The CDR3 is 16 residues long.